This TCR beta chain was obtained from a study of blood T cell repertoires in COVID-19. About the research overall: Sites across the United States, Italy and Spain contributed samples from acute and convalescent COVID-19. T cells, B-cell-depleted T cells, or PBMCs supplied cDNA or gDNA.

The junction had 5 bases not matched to a gene; V was cut back by 0 bases and J by 4 bases. Germline loops: CDR1 SGHRS, CDR2 YFSETQ. The CDR3 length is 15 residues. Per the authors' pipeline: Counts of nucleated cells, estimated from reference gene primer amplification, were obtained. Sequencing was performed with immunoSEQ multiplex PCR; in TCRdb, only in-frame clones are kept and a portion is missing. V, J and clone size are taken as reported in that table, and D and trimming were inferred from the DNA itself. Altogether about 140,000 clones are present, around 80% being singletons, with the ten largest covering about 1.8%.

The sequenced sample was peripheral blood. This clonotype was sampled from a woman in her fifties or sixties with acute or convalescent COVID-19. The genes are TRBV5-1 and TRBJ2-7; 9 bases fit TRBD2. This CDR3 is CASSLGPGLAYEQYF. CDR3 coding DNA: TGCGCCAGCAGCTTGGGACCGGGACTAGCATACGAGCAGTACTTC.